The 31 T cell receptor beta chains below all came from one sample that was sequenced in a study of blood T cell repertoires in COVID-19. Assay used: immunoSEQ multiplex PCR; TCRdb lists only in-frame clones, some missing. The repertoire holds under 400,000 clones, with around 88% as singletons. Sequenced: peripheral blood. The receptors were sampled from a woman between 25 and 40 years old with COVID-19, enrolled during active disease.

This chain joins TRBV5-1 and TRBJ1-4; 10 nucleotides line up with TRBD1. The trim removed 7 bases at V and 5 bases at J, leaving 2 bases unmatched. Germline values: CDR1 SGHRS, CDR2 YFSETQ. This CDR3 is 13 amino acids long. The CDR3 here is CASGDRGNEKLFF. CDR3 coding DNA: TGCGCCAGCGGGGACAGGGGAAATGAAAAACTGTTTTTT.

This sequence joins TRBV6-1 and TRBJ2-5, with D perhaps matching TRBD2 (5 bases). V was shortened by 6 bases and J by 4 bases, with 18 bases between the two germline ends. This CDR3 contains 15 residues. Germline V CDR1 and CDR2: MNHNS, SASEGT. This CDR3 reads CASRTPLALGETQYF. Here the CDR3 DNA reads TGTGCCAGCAGGACACCTTTAGCGTTGGGAGAGACCCAGTACTTC.

The chain links TRBV4-1 to TRBJ2-3; 16 nucleotides agree with TRBD2. Germline loops: CDR1 MGHRA, CDR2 YSYEKL. V lost 3 bases to trimming and J lost 7 bases; unmatched junction nucleotides: 7. This CDR3 comprises 17 residues. CDR3 coding DNA: TGCGCCAGCAGCCAGGGACTAGCGGGGGGGCGGGGAAATACGCAGTATTTT. Translated: CASSQGLAGGRGNTQYF.

The J gene is TRBJ2-2, the V gene TRBV19; 10 bases match TRBD1. CDR1 and CDR2 (germline): LNHDA, SQIVND (reference sequence). The trim removed 11 bases at V and 6 bases at J, leaving 9 bases unmatched. The CDR3 length is 14 residues. CDR3 coding DNA: TGTGCCTCTTCCCCGGGACAGGGGCCCGGGGAGCTGTTTTTT. Its protein product is CASSPGQGPGELFF.

The rearrangement joins TRBV6-2 or TRBV6-3 to TRBJ2-5, with 8 bases that match TRBD2. CDR1 is MNHEY, CDR2 SVGEGT, per germline. The CDR3 has 15 amino acids. With 6 bases clipped from V and 5 bases from J, the junction kept 11 bases outside the gene matches. CDR3 sequence reads: CASSQGSGGGETQYF. The CDR3 coding sequence is TGTGCCAGCAGCCAGGGGAGCGGGGGTGGTGAGACCCAGTACTTC.

With regard to this clone: The same CDR3 also results from other DNA sequences found in this sample. The rearrangement links TRBV18 to TRBJ1-5; D is ambiguous. The CDR3 covers 13 residues. V dropped 2 bases and J dropped 4 bases, with 6 bases sitting between them. Germline V lookup: CDR1 KGHSH, CDR2 LQKENI. The DNA of the CDR3 is TGTGCCAGCTCACCAACAGAAAATCAGCCCCAGCATTTT. This sequence encodes CASSPTENQPQHF. Together with reference TRBV18 and TRBJ1-5, the CDR3 gives the full variable domain: NAGVMQNPRHLVRRRGQEARLRCSPMKGHSHVYWYRQLPEEGLKFMVYLQKENIIDESGMPKERFSAEFPKEGPSILRIQQVVRGDSAAYFCASSPTENQPQHFGDGTRLSIL.

The genes are TRBV4-2 and TRBJ1-4, with TRBD1 identical over 7 bases. CDR3 length equals 16 residues. Germline CDR1 and CDR2: LGHNA and YNFKEQ. Germline trimming cut 2 bases from V and 3 bases from J; bases unmatched to any gene: 6. The CDR3 nucleotides are TGTGCCAGCAGCCAATCAACAGGGGTGGCTAATGAAAAACTGTTTTTT. Its protein product is CASSQSTGVANEKLFF.

This chain uses TRBV7-2 with TRBJ2-2, with D perhaps matching TRBD1 (6 bases). Trimming removed 5 bases from V and 7 bases from J, with 14 bases in between. The CDR3 length is 14 residues. Germline lookup yields CDR1 SGHTA and CDR2 FQGNSA. CDR3 nucleotide sequence: TGTGCCAGCAGCACCCTACAGGGCAACGGGGAGCTGTTTTTT. Its protein product is CASSTLQGNGELFF.

The chain carries TRBV19 and TRBJ1-5; possibly TRBD1 for D (5 bases). The germline V gene has CDR1 LNHDA and CDR2 SQIVND (reference sequence). The V end was cut by 6 bases, the J end by 3 bases, with 12 bases between. CDR3 length equals 14 residues. The CDR3 DNA reads as TGTGCCAGTAGCAGAAACAGGCTCAATCAGCCCCAGCATTTT. It codes for CASSRNRLNQPQHF.

The chain combines TRBV7-2 with TRBJ2-5; tentative D call: TRBD1 (6 bases). Per the germline V gene, CDR1 is SGHTA and CDR2 is FQGNSA. This CDR3 is 14 amino acids long. The V end was cut by 5 bases, the J end by 0 bases, with 10 bases between. The DNA for the CDR3 is TGTGCCAGCAGCCCTCCAGGGGACCAAGAGACCCAGTACTTC. As protein: CASSPPGDQETQYF.

The genes are TRBV11-2 and TRBJ2-1; D uncertain. In germline, CDR1 is SGHAT, CDR2 FQNNGV. CDR3 length equals 15 residues. The V end lost 5 bases, the J end lost 0 bases, and 11 bases lay between the germline ends. This chain's CDR3 is CASSPRLSSYNEQFF. CDR3 coding DNA: TGTGCCAGCAGCCCACGACTTAGCTCCTACAATGAGCAGTTCTTC.

This clone was detected only once. The chain uses TRBV19 and TRBJ1-5; 7 bases match TRBD1. The CDR3 extends over 12 amino acids. Germline loops: CDR1 LNHDA, CDR2 SQIVND (reference sequence). The trim removed 9 bases at V and 8 bases at J, leaving 7 bases unmatched. CDR3 protein: CASTTGVKPQHF. DNA for the CDR3: TGTGCCAGCACAACAGGGGTCAAGCCCCAGCATTTT.

V is TRBV3-1 (or the pseudogene TRBV3-2) and J is TRBJ2-3; 11 bases match TRBD2. This CDR3 is built from 17 residues. From germline, CDR1 is LGHDT and CDR2 YNNKEL (reference sequence). Losses at the gene ends were 0 bases for V and 5 bases for J; bases not matched to a gene: 7. DNA for the CDR3: TGTGCCAGCAGCCAAGATCTGAGACTAGCGGGGCGAGATACGCAGTATTTT. This encodes CASSQDLRLAGRDTQYF.

As regards this clone: This sample also contains other DNA sequences that code for the same CDR3. CDR3 bases: TGCGCCAGCAGCTTGGCAGGGGGGCAAGAGACCCAGTACTTC. Its translation: CASSLAGGQETQYF. The chain recombines TRBV5-1 with TRBJ2-5; TRBD1 is a possible D gene (7 bases). The CDR3 spans 14 residues. Between the trimmed V and J ends, which lost 0 bases and 2 bases, there was a span of 8 bases. Germline loops: CDR1 SGHRS, CDR2 YFSETQ.

The CDR3 sequence is CSASLVSPRYPSYNEQFF. In DNA form, the CDR3 reads TGCAGTGCTAGTTTGGTCAGTCCCAGGTACCCATCCTACAATGAGCAGTTCTTC. The V call is TRBV20-1, the J call TRBJ2-1; no firm D call. Germline CDR1 is DFQATT and CDR2 is SNEGSKA (reference sequence). This CDR3 contains 18 residues. V lost 3 bases, J lost 1 base, and 22 bases lay in between.

This chain connects TRBV28 to TRBJ2-5; 8 positions agree with TRBD1. Trimming cost V 7 bases and J 4 bases; bases outside gene matches: 5. The CDR3 sequence is 13 residues long. Germline-derived CDR1 and CDR2 are MDHEN and SYDVKM. The CDR3, as DNA: TGTGCCAGCACCCAGGGGGCGATAGAGACCCAGTACTTC. This encodes CASTQGAIETQYF.

The V and J genes are TRBV18 and TRBJ1-4; D not certain. The length of the CDR3 is 14 residues. Per germline, CDR1 KGHSH and CDR2 LQKENI. With 3 bases removed from V and 8 bases from J, the gap between germline ends came to 13 bases. The CDR3 coding sequence is TGTGCCAGCTCACCGAAGAGGACGGGGGAAAAACTGTTTTTT. Amino acids: CASSPKRTGEKLFF. Based on the CDR3 plus reference TRBV18 and TRBJ1-4, the full variable domain is NAGVMQNPRHLVRRRGQEARLRCSPMKGHSHVYWYRQLPEEGLKFMVYLQKENIIDESGMPKERFSAEFPKEGPSILRIQQVVRGDSAAYFCASSPKRTGEKLFFGSGTQLSVL.

The chain links TRBV11-3 to TRBJ1-1; D ambiguous. The germline V gene encodes CDR1 SGHNT and CDR2 YENEEA. V was pared by 5 bases and J by 0 bases, with 13 bases between. This CDR3 is 15 amino acids long. The CDR3 DNA is TGTGCCAGCAGCACCCCCCTACAGCTGAACACTGAAGCTTTCTTT. Its protein is CASSTPLQLNTEAFF.

The genes are TRBV5-1 and TRBJ1-6, with 7 bases matching TRBD1. There are 16 residues in the CDR3. Germline V CDR1 and CDR2: SGHRS, YFSETQ. With V trimmed by 1 base and J by 5 bases, 6 bases remained unmatched. CDR3 amino acids: CASSLIAGGHNSPLHF. In nucleotides, the CDR3 is TGCGCCAGCAGCTTGATAGCAGGGGGTCATAATTCACCCCTCCACTTT. The whole variable domain, remainder taken from reference TRBV5-1 and TRBJ1-6, is KAGVTQTPRYLIKTRGQQVTLSCSPISGHRSVSWYQQTPGQGLQFLFEYFSETQRNKGNFPGRFSGRQFSNSRSEMNVSTLELGDSALYLCASSLIAGGHNSPLHFGNGTRLTVT.

The chain combines TRBV16 with TRBJ2-7, with D perhaps TRBD1 (5 bases). Trimming removed 1 base at V and 3 bases at J, with 13 bases between. Germline CDR1 and CDR2: KGHSY and FQNENV. CDR3 length: 15 residues. CDR3 bases: TGTGCCAGCAGCCAATTCCAGGGCGTCGGCTACGAGCAGTACTTC. Translated, it gives CASSQFQGVGYEQYF.

The J gene is TRBJ2-2, the V gene TRBV2; D gene ambiguous. CDR3 length equals 14 residues. Trimming pared 4 bases from V and 7 bases from J, leaving 13 bases between. Germline CDR1 is SNHLY and CDR2 is FYNNEI. Written as DNA, the CDR3 is TGTGCCAGCAGTGCCGCGGTTTTGGTCGGGGAGCTGTTTTTT. Protein sequence: CASSAAVLVGELFF.

The rearrangement joins TRBV10-3 to TRBJ2-7, with 9 positions matching TRBD1. This CDR3 is 14 amino acids long. CDR1 and CDR2 from the germline V gene are ENHRY and SYGVKD. The trim removed 10 bases at V and 1 base at J, leaving 8 bases unmatched. CDR3 DNA sequence: TGTGCCAGCACCGGGACAGGGAATTCCTACGAGCAGTACTTC. Protein product: CASTGTGNSYEQYF.

The chain combines TRBV12-3 or TRBV12-4 with TRBJ2-7, with D perhaps TRBD2 (5 bases). V lost 5 bases to trimming and J lost 7 bases, with 9 bases between them. There are 11 residues in the CDR3. This CDR3 is CASSPGGEQYF. CDR3 DNA: TGTGCCAGCAGTCCGGGCGGGGAGCAGTACTTC.

The chain joins TRBV11-2 to TRBJ2-7; 8 positions agree with TRBD1. The CDR3 totals 14 residues. The germline V gene has CDR1 SGHAT and CDR2 FQNNGV. Trimming removed 5 bases from V and 2 bases from J; junction bases left unmatched: 5. The CDR3 DNA is TGTGCCAGCAGCGGAAGGACAGGGACCTACGAGCAGTACGTC. This sequence encodes CASSGRTGTYEQYV.

The table lists this clone with a count of one. V is TRBV19 and J is TRBJ2-3; D may be TRBD2 (5 bases). With 3 bases removed from V and 4 bases from J, the gap between germline ends came to 11 bases. The CDR3 totals 14 residues. The germline V gene encodes CDR1 LNHDA and CDR2 SQIVND (reference sequence). The CDR3 DNA is TGTGCCAGTAGTATGGCAGCGGCGGCAGATACGCAGTATTTT. Translation gives CASSMAAAADTQYF.

CDR3 protein: CASSLALGNEKLFF. CDR3 coding DNA: TGTGCCAGCAGCTTAGCGCTCGGTAATGAAAAACTGTTTTTT. The chain recombines TRBV7-9 with TRBJ1-4; no definite D call. The germline V gene has CDR1 SEHNR and CDR2 FQNEAQ (reference sequence). The CDR3 length is 14 residues. Trimming removed 0 bases from V and 4 bases from J, with 6 bases in between.

This chain links TRBV19 with TRBJ1-6; D is unresolved. The V gene's germline CDR1 is LNHDA and CDR2 SQIVND (reference sequence). Trimming took off 2 bases at V and 9 bases at J, with 11 bases between the two ends. This CDR3 has 14 residues. This CDR3 reads CASSIWSAGSPLHF. The CDR3 region has the DNA TGTGCCAGTAGTATATGGTCAGCGGGTTCACCCCTCCACTTT.

This rearrangement joins TRBV10-3 to TRBJ2-7; D possibly corresponds to TRBD2 (6 bases). The V and J ends lost 2 bases and 0 bases respectively, with 14 bases between them. This CDR3 is 16 amino acids long. Germline V gives CDR1 ENHRY, CDR2 SYGVKD. The CDR3 region is CAISEAGTASSYEQYF. CDR3 DNA sequence: TGTGCCATCAGTGAGGCCGGGACTGCGAGCTCCTACGAGCAGTACTTC.

V is TRBV28 and J is TRBJ1-1; 7 nucleotides align to TRBD1. The CDR3 is made up of 15 amino acids. Germline CDR1 reads MDHEN; CDR2 reads SYDVKM. Trimming at V came to 0 bases and at J to 5 bases, leaving 6 bases not matched to a gene. The CDR3 sequence: CASSLWGDSTTEAFF. For the CDR3, the DNA is TGTGCCAGCAGTTTATGGGGGGACAGCACAACTGAAGCTTTCTTT.

The rearrangement uses TRBV3-1 (or the pseudogene TRBV3-2) and TRBJ2-1; 9 nucleotides agree with TRBD2. CDR3 size: 15 residues. Unmatched junction bases numbered 5, after V lost 2 bases and J lost 6 bases. Per germline, CDR1 LGHDT and CDR2 YNNKEL (reference sequence). The CDR3 sequence: CASSQFGGGGNEQFF. As DNA, the CDR3 is TGTGCCAGCAGCCAATTTGGCGGGGGGGGCAATGAGCAGTTCTTC.

The V gene is TRBV5-1, the J gene TRBJ2-2; 9 bases are shared with TRBD2. The CDR3 runs 15 residues. V dropped 4 bases and J dropped 9; count of bases not matched to a gene: 10. CDR1 SGHRS and CDR2 YFSETQ come from the germline V gene. This chain's CDR3 is CASSLAGYELRELFF. CDR3 bases: TGCGCCAGCAGCCTAGCGGGGTACGAGCTCCGGGAGCTGTTTTTT. The full variable domain, rest sourced from reference TRBV5-1 and TRBJ2-2, is KAGVTQTPRYLIKTRGQQVTLSCSPISGHRSVSWYQQTPGQGLQFLFEYFSETQRNKGNFPGRFSGRQFSNSRSEMNVSTLELGDSALYLCASSLAGYELRELFFGEGSRLTVL.